These T cell receptor beta chains were read from a single sample in a study of shared clonotypes between healthy human individuals. Assay used: immunoSEQ multiplex PCR; TCRdb lists only in-frame clones, some missing. Of about 470,000 clones in the sample, about 76% were seen once. Sample: PBMCs. The receptors shown here come from a middle-aged woman in good health. Some clones in this sample may be carry-over from other donors' samples. CDR3s include the opening cysteine and the closing phenylalanine or tryptophan. The D gene is left open where the match is weak. The size field is filled for only some rows; it gives once, few, many or a size class.

.,TRBJ1-2,TRBV2,.,TGTGCCAGCAGTCGCCAACAGGAGAGTGGCTACACCTTC,CASSRQQESGYTF
.,TRBJ1-6,TRBV2,.,TGTGCCAGCAGTGAATCACCGAAGGGTCATCGAAATTCACCCCTCCACTTT,CASSESPKGHRNSPLHF
TRBD2,TRBJ2-1,TRBV29-1,.,TGCAGCGTTGACATGAGCGGGACTAACAATGAGCAGTTCTTC,CSVDMSGTNNEQFF
TRBD1,TRBJ2-6,TRBV5-1,.,TGCGCCAGCAGCCCGACAGGGCTTGCTGGGGCCAACGTCCTGACTTTC,CASSPTGLAGANVLTF
.,TRBJ1-2,TRBV20-1,.,TGCAGTTCCAATTTGCCCTATGGCTACACCTTC,CSSNLPYGYTF
TRBD1,TRBJ1-3,TRBV5-6,.,TGTGCCAGCAGCCCGGACAGGGGGAACACCATATATTTT,CASSPDRGNTIYF
TRBD2,TRBJ2-7,TRBV28,few,TGTGCCAGCAGGCGGAGGCCCGGGACTAGCGGTACCTACGAGCAGTACTTC,CASRRRPGTSGTYEQYF
.,TRBJ2-7,TRBV28,.,TGTGCCAGCAGTTTGCCGCTGGCGGGTGAGCAGTACTTC,CASSLPLAGEQYF
.,TRBJ1-2,TRBV7-9,.,TGTGCCAGCAGCTTACAGGTAGGATATGGCTACACCTTC,CASSLQVGYGYTF
TRBD1,TRBJ2-7,TRBV6-4,.,TGTGCCAGCAGTGACAGCTACCGGGACAGGGTTAACGAGCAGTACTTC,CASSDSYRDRVNEQYF
.,TRBJ2-1,TRBV6-1,.,TGTGCCAGCAGTGAACTAGCTCCTAGTGAGCAGTTCTTC,CASSELAPSEQFF
TRBD1,TRBJ2-2,TRBV5-1,.,TGCGCCAGCAGCGACGGGACAGCGAACACCGGGGAGCTGTTTTTT,CASSDGTANTGELFF
TRBD2,TRBJ2-5,TRBV5-4,.,TGTGCCAGCAGCCCAGGACTAGCGGGAGAAGAGCAGTACTTC,CASSPGLAGEEQYF
TRBD1,TRBJ1-1,TRBV18,.,TGTGCCAGCTCACAAGAGACAGGGGTTGATGAAGCTTTCTTT,CASSQETGVDEAFF
.,TRBJ2-3,TRBV29-1,.,TGCAGCGTTGGCGGTAGTGCAGATACGCAGTATTTT,CSVGGSADTQYF
TRBD2,TRBJ2-2,TRBV11-2,.,TGTGCCAGCAGCTTACGAGCGGGAACCGGGGAGCTGTTTTTT,CASSLRAGTGELFF
TRBD2,TRBJ2-7,TRBV9,.,TGTGCCAGCAGCGTAGCCCCCTATGGACTAGCGGGAACCTACGAGCAGTACTTC,CASSVAPYGLAGTYEQYF
.,TRBJ1-3,TRBV14,.,TGTGCCAGCAGCCAATCAGGGTCTGGAAACACCATATATTTT,CASSQSGSGNTIYF
TRBD1,TRBJ2-7,TRBV7-9,once,TGTGCCAGCAGCTCGGACAGGGGGACCTACGAGCAGTACTTC,CASSSDRGTYEQYF
TRBD1,TRBJ2-7,TRBV27,once,TGTGCCAGCATCAGACAGGGGACCTACGAGCAGTACTTC,CASIRQGTYEQYF
TRBD2,TRBJ2-1,TRBV18,once,TGTGCCAGCTCAACGTTATTAGCGGGCGAGCAGTTCTTC,CASSTLLAGEQFF
.,TRBJ2-5,TRBV15,.,TGTGCCACCAGCAGAAGGACAGGGAGGGCAGAGACCCAGTACTTC,CATSRRTGRAETQYF
.,TRBJ1-4,TRBV9,.,TGTGCCAGCAGCCCCAGGTGGGGGGCTCCAGGGGATGAAAAACTGTTTTTT,CASSPRWGAPGDEKLFF
.,TRBJ2-1,TRBV12-5,.,TGTGCTAGTGGTCCTTCCCTATGGACGGATGAGCAGTTCTTC,CASGPSLWTDEQFF
TRBD2,TRBJ2-1,TRBV4-3,.,TGCGCCAGCAGCCAAGGCAAATTATTTTGGACTAGCGGGACGAATGAGCAGTTCTTC,CASSQGKLFWTSGTNEQFF
.,TRBJ1-1,TRBV19,.,TGTGCCAGTAGTATAAAGTTTTGGGACACTGAAGCTTTCTTT,CASSIKFWDTEAFF
.,TRBJ2-7,TRBV30,once,TGTGCCTGGAGATCGGTCGGCGGGTCCTACGAGCAGTACTTC,CAWRSVGGSYEQYF
TRBD2,TRBJ2-7,TRBV4-3,once,TGCGCCAGCAGCCAAGAGGTGACTAGCGGGGTCTACGAGCAGTACTTC,CASSQEVTSGVYEQYF
.,TRBJ1-1,TRBV21-1,.,TGTGCCAGCAGCTTACAGGGACGGGCTAGGAGGTCGGACACTGAAGCTTTCTTT,CASSLQGRARRSDTEAFF
.,TRBJ1-2,TRBV7-9,.,TGTGCCAGCAGCTTAGCCCACCCCATTCGGGGCTACACCTTC,CASSLAHPIRGYTF
TRBD2,TRBJ2-5,TRBV25-1,once,TGTGCCAGCAGTGGAATAGCGGGACCACCCCAAGAGACCCAGTACTTC,CASSGIAGPPQETQYF
TRBD1,TRBJ1-2,TRBV5-1,once,TGCGCCAGCAGCCCAAATGGACAGGGGGATGTGGCTGGCTACACCTTC,CASSPNGQGDVAGYTF
TRBD1,TRBJ1-2,TRBV29-1,.,TGCAGCGTTGCAGGGGGAGGCGGCTACACCTTC,CSVAGGGGYTF
.,TRBJ2-1,TRBV6-4,.,TGTGCCAGCAGTGGTGGACTGATCTTCCGTTCCTACAATGAGCAGTTCTTC,CASSGGLIFRSYNEQFF
.,TRBJ1-6,TRBV30,.,TGTGCCTGGAGTCCAAGACCGAATTCACCCCTCCACTTT,CAWSPRPNSPLHF
TRBD1,TRBJ2-5,TRBV4-1,.,TGCGCCAGCAGCCAAGGCCTAGGGACAGATCAAGAGACCCAGTACTTC,CASSQGLGTDQETQYF
.,TRBJ2-5,TRBV28,.,TGTGCCAGCAGTTTGAGGGGGTTGGGGCAAAATGGGAAAGAGACCCAGTACTTC,CASSLRGLGQNGKETQYF